This note documents a single TCR beta chain sequence. Its target is not known. Researchers amplified the TCR beta CDR3 regions from RNA transcripts. HTBI primers were employed in a first-round RT-PCR of the TCR CDR3. Each CDR3 protein is one row after TCRdb ran MiXCR on the multiplex PCR reads. Among 730,000 or so distinct CDR3 sequences listed, 18% were seen once. This entry comes from a study of T cells in Graves' hyperthyroidism and ophthalmopathy. The study, taken as a whole, reports: Blood held most thyroid clonotypes expanded above 0.001 frequency.

CDR3 length: 15 amino acids. Germline V gene sequence: CDR1 LGHNA, CDR2 YSLEER. V lost 0 bases and J lost 0, with 8 bases in between. The sample was blood. The clonotype comes from a woman aged 45 to 65 with Graves' hyperthyroidism that later progressed to Graves' ophthalmopathy. This chain uses TRBV4-3 with TRBJ2-5; D unresolved. CDR3 sequence: CASSQDISDQETQYF. CDR3 bases: TGCGCCAGCAGCCAAGACATATCGGACCAAGAGACCCAGTACTTC.